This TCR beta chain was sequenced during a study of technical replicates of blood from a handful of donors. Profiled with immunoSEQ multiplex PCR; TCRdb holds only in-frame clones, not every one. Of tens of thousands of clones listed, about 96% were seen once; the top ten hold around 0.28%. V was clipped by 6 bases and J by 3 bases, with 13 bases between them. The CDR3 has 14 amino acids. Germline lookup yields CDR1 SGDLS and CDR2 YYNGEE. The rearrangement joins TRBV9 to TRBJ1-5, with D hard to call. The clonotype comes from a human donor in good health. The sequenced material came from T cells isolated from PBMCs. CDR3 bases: TGTGCCAGCAACATAGACTCGTTCAATCAGCCCCAGCATTTT. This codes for CASNIDSFNQPQHF. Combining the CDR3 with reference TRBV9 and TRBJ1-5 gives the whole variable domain DSGVTQTPKHLITATGQRVTLRCSPRSGDLSVYWYQQSLDQGLQFLIQYYNGEERAKGNILERFSAQQFPDLHSELNLSSLELGDSALYFCASNIDSFNQPQHFGDGTRLSIL.